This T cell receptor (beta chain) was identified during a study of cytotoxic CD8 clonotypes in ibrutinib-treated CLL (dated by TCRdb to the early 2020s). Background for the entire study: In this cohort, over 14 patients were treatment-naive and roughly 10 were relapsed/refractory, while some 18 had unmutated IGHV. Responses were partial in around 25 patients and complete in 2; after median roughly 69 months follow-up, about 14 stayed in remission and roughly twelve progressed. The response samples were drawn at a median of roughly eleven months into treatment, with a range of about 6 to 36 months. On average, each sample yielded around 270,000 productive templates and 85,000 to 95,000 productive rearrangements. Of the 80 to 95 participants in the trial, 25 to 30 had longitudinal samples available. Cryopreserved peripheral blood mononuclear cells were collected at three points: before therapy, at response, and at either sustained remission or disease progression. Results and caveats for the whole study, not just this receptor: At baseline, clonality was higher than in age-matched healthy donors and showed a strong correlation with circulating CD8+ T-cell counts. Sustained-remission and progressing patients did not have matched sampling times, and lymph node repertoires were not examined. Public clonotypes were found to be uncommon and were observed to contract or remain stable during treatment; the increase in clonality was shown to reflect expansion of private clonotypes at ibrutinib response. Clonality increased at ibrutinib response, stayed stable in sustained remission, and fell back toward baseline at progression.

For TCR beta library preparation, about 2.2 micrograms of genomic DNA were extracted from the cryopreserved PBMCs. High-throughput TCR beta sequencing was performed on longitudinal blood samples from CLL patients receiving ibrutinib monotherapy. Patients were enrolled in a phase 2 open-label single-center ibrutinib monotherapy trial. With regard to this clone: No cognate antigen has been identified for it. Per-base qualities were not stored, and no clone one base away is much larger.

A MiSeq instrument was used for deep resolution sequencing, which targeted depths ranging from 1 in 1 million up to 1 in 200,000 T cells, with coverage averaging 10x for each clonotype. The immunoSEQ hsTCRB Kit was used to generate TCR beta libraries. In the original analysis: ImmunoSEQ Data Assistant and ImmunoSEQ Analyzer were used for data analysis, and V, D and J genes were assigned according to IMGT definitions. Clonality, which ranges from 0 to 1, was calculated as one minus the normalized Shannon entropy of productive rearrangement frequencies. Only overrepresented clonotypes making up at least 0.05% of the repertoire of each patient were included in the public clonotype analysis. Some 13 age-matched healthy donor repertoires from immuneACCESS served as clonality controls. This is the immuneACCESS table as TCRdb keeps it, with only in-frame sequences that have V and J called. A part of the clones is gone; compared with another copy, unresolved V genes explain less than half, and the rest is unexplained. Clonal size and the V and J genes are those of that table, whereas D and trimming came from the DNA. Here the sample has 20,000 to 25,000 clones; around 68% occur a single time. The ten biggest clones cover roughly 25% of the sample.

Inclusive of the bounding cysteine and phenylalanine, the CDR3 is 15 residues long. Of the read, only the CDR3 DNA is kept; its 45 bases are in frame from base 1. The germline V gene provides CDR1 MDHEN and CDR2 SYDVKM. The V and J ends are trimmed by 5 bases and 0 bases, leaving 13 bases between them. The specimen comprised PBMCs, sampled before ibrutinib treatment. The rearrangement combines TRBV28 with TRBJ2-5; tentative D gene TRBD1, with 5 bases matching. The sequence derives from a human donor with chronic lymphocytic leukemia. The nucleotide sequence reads TGTGCCAGCAGTCCCGGCAGGGTGTACCAAGAGACCCAGTACTTC. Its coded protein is CASSPGRVYQETQYF.